What follows are 18 T cell receptor beta chains derived from one specimen sequenced in a study of neoadjuvant anti-PD-1 for oral cavity cancer. The table came from immunoSEQ multiplex PCR; TCRdb's copy has only in-frame clones and leaves some out. This table holds some 9,500 clones, around 68% found once. This sample's time point: after neoadjuvant nivolumab, at surgical resection. The sample here was PBMCs, taken after nivolumab (anti-PD-1) treatment. These receptors were taken from a person aged 35 to 85 with oral cavity squamous cell carcinoma.

This clone was seen a handful of times. The chain couples TRBV7-2 to TRBJ2-1; TRBD2 agrees at 7 bases. There are 15 residues in the CDR3. V was pared by 6 bases and J by 4 bases, with 9 bases of the junction left unmatched. Germline values: CDR1 SGHTA, CDR2 FQGNSA. The CDR3 nucleotides are TGTGCCAGCAGGTATGGACTAGGGTTTTACAATGAGCAGTTCTTC. It translates to CASRYGLGFYNEQFF.

The gene calls are TRBV5-4 and TRBJ1-2; TRBD1 aligns across 7 bases. J lost 2 bases, V lost 5 bases, and 3 bases had no gene match. This CDR3 contains 13 residues. The germline gives CDR1 SGHNT, CDR2 YYREEE (reference sequence). CDR3 in DNA: TGTGCCAGCAGTCCGGGACAGAACTATGGCTACACCTTC. It yields the protein CASSPGQNYGYTF.

J is TRBJ2-7 and V is TRBV19, with D possibly TRBD2 on 5 matching bases. V lost 6 bases, J lost 9 bases, and 12 bases lay in between. Germline V CDR1 and CDR2: LNHDA, SQIVND (reference sequence). This CDR3 contains 11 residues. The CDR3 region has the DNA TGTGCCAGTAGGTCGGGGTCGAGGCAGTACTTC. Translation gives CASRSGSRQYF.

This clone was counted only a few times. This chain uses TRBV4-1 with TRBJ1-3, with D perhaps matching TRBD1 (5 bases). V was trimmed by 0 bases and J by 0 bases, leaving 12 bases between them. Germline CDR1 is MGHRA and CDR2 is YSYEKL. The CDR3 runs to 17 residues. The CDR3 sequence is CASSQDPRGHSGNTIYF. The CDR3 nucleotides read TGCGCCAGCAGCCAAGACCCCCGCGGACACTCTGGAAACACCATATATTTT.

The chain employs TRBV10-1 and TRBJ2-2; D is possibly TRBD2 (5 bases). From germline, CDR1 is WNHNN and CDR2 SYGVQD (reference sequence). Trimming removed 6 bases at V and 7 bases at J, with 9 bases between. The CDR3 is 12 amino acids. CDR3 protein: CASSTRVGELFF. The CDR3 DNA follows: TGCGCCAGCAGCACTAGGGTCGGGGAGCTGTTTTTT.

The chain carries TRBV27 and TRBJ1-2, with 8 bases that match TRBD1. The germline V gene encodes CDR1 MNHEY and CDR2 SMNVEV (reference sequence). This CDR3 contains 12 residues. Trimming removed 6 bases from V and 8 bases from J; junction bases left unmatched: 5. The CDR3 region is CASSGQGLGYTF. As DNA, the CDR3 is TGTGCCAGCAGCGGACAGGGCTTAGGCTACACCTTC.

Only a few counts were recorded for this clone. This chain uses TRBV7-9 with TRBJ1-2; TRBD1 matches 8 bases. V was pared by 4 bases and J by 6 bases, with 10 bases of the junction left unmatched. This CDR3 spans 15 amino acids. Per germline, CDR1 SEHNR and CDR2 FQNEAQ (reference sequence). The DNA for the CDR3 is TGTGCCAGCAGCTCCTGGACAGGGAAAGGGCATGGCTACACCTTC. It is translated as CASSSWTGKGHGYTF.

The chain links TRBV4-1 to TRBJ2-7; 9 nucleotides match TRBD2. CDR1 and CDR2 from the germline V gene are MGHRA and YSYEKL. This CDR3 contains 16 residues. V lost 0 bases and J lost 3; bases outside the gene matches: 6. The CDR3 here is CASSQDRTSAYYEQYF. The CDR3 region has the DNA TGCGCCAGCAGCCAAGACCGGACTAGCGCCTACTACGAGCAGTACTTC.

This chain uses TRBV18 with TRBJ1-2; possible D gene TRBD1, 6 bases. Germline V gene sequence: CDR1 KGHSH, CDR2 LQKENI. Trimming removed 1 base at V and 0 bases at J, with 9 bases between. This CDR3 is built from 15 residues. The CDR3 bases are TGTGCCAGCTCACCACAAGGGGGATCTAACTATGGCTACACCTTC. Residues: CASSPQGGSNYGYTF.

The rearrangement uses TRBV27 and TRBJ2-6, with 9 bases identical to TRBD1. Losses at the gene ends were 6 bases for V and 0 bases for J; bases not matched to a gene: 6. Germline CDR1 MNHEY, CDR2 SMNVEV (reference sequence). CDR3 length: 17 residues. The CDR3 DNA sequence: TGTGCCAGCAGAGACAGGGGGGTTCTCTCTGGGGCCAACGTCCTGACTTTC. This translates into CASRDRGVLSGANVLTF. The variable domain in full, completed from reference TRBV27 and TRBJ2-6, reads EAQVTQNPRYLITVTGKKLTVTCSQNMNHEYMSWYRQDPGLGLRQIYYSMNVEVTDKGDVPEGYKVSRKEKRNFPLILESPSPNQTSLYFCASRDRGVLSGANVLTFGAGSRLTVL.

This clone was observed a handful of times. The chain employs TRBV5-4 and TRBJ2-1; D may be TRBD2 (7 bases). Germline V CDR1 and CDR2: SGHNT, YYREEE (reference sequence). There are 14 residues in the CDR3. V lost 2 bases, J lost 9 bases, and 15 bases lay in between. The CDR3, as DNA: TGTGCCAGCAGCTTAGAGGGGGGGCCTGGTGAGCAGTTCTTC. Encoded protein: CASSLEGGPGEQFF.

The chain links TRBV29-1 to TRBJ2-7, with D perhaps TRBD2 (5 bases). The V gene's germline CDR1 is SQVTM and CDR2 ANQGSEA. This CDR3 is built from 12 residues. V was pared by 4 bases and J by 0 bases, with 7 bases between. CDR3 region: CSVGGLSYEQYF. The CDR3 DNA is TGCAGCGTTGGTGGACTCTCCTACGAGCAGTACTTC.

As DNA, the CDR3 is TGTGCCGCACTAGGAGGACGCTACGAGCAGTACTTC. As protein: CAALGGRYEQYF. The chain employs TRBV28 and TRBJ2-7; possibly TRBD2 for D (5 bases). Per germline, CDR1 MDHEN and CDR2 SYDVKM. The CDR3 is 12 amino acids. V was clipped by 11 bases and J by 3 bases, with 14 bases between them.

This clone was picked up a small number of times. V usage is TRBV5-1 and J usage is TRBJ1-1; 12 nucleotides align to TRBD1. This CDR3 contains 17 residues. V was pared by 4 bases and J by 3 bases, with 10 bases of the junction left unmatched. Germline V CDR1 and CDR2: SGHRS, YFSETQ. The CDR3 nucleotides read TGCGCCAGCAGCGAAGGTCGGGACAGGGGGCTACACACTGAAGCTTTCTTT. Translation: CASSEGRDRGLHTEAFF.

CDR3 in DNA: TGTGCCAGCAGCTTGGTGGGTACAGACTATGGCTACACCTTC. It is translated as CASSLVGTDYGYTF. The chain links TRBV7-2 to TRBJ1-2, with D unresolved. V was shortened by 3 bases and J by 3 bases, with 11 bases between the two germline ends. Per germline, CDR1 SGHTA and CDR2 FQGNSA. This CDR3 comprises 14 residues.

This clone has only one observation. The chain carries TRBV13 and TRBJ2-1; 7 positions match TRBD2. In germline, CDR1 is PRHDT, CDR2 FYEKMQ (reference sequence). The junction had 10 bases not matched to a gene; V was cut back by 5 bases and J by 9 bases. CDR3 size: 14 residues. The CDR3 region has the DNA TGTGCCAGCAGCCCGGTCGGGGGGACGGGTGAGCAGTTCTTC. Translated: CASSPVGGTGEQFF.

J is TRBJ2-1 and V is TRBV18, with D uncertain. The V gene's germline CDR1 is KGHSH and CDR2 LQKENI. The length of the CDR3 is 14 residues. The V and J ends lost 3 bases and 0 bases respectively, with 6 bases between them. As DNA, the CDR3 is TGTGCCAGCTCACCCCGAAGCTCCTACAATGAGCAGTTCTTC. The encoded protein is CASSPRSSYNEQFF.

The table lists this clone with a few counts. The chain links TRBV30 to TRBJ1-6, with D perhaps TRBD1 (6 bases). CDR1 GTSNPN and CDR2 SVGIG come from the germline V gene (reference sequence). Trimming shortened V by 1 base and J by 9 bases, and 10 bases separated the two germline ends. This CDR3 has 13 amino acids. The CDR3 spells CAWSEGGSSPLHF. The CDR3 nucleotides are TGTGCCTGGAGTGAGGGGGGCAGTTCACCCCTCCACTTT.